This TCR beta chain was sequenced for a study of molecular identifiers for immune sequencing clone quantification. Overall study context: In replicates, RNA taken from approximately 20,000 or 100,000 naive CD8 cells was divided five ways, and four portions underwent sequencing.

Libraries of bulk TCR were made by previously described methods (with listed TCR primers). Via MiXCR, TCRdb re-called the PCR reads, giving one row per CDR3 protein. Altogether more than 550,000 distinct CDR3 sequences are present, 25% being singletons, with the ten largest covering about 0.84%. Whole-study results and caveats: Clones that had above 20 RNA copies took up over 99% of effector molecules but under 1% in naive cells. Spiked Jurkat TCR RNA originating from one cell could reportedly be identified amid about a million naive cells.

The CDR3 has 14 residues. V lost 4 bases, J lost 5 bases, and 3 bases stayed unmatched. Germline V lookup: CDR1 MGHDK, CDR2 SYGVNS. This clonotype was detected many times. Its antigen is still unknown. The gene calls are TRBV25-1 and TRBJ2-7, with 12 bases aligning to TRBD2. This receptor was identified in a human donor in good health. Some libraries in this study had Jurkat cell RNA spiked in. The sample comprised naive CD8+ T cells from blood, with Jurkat cell RNA spiked in. Subset defined: FACS-sorted CD8+CD4-CCR7+CD45RA+ naive T cells. As DNA, the CDR3 is TGTGCCAGCAGTGTTACTAGCGGGAGGCACGAGCAGTACTTC. Translated: CASSVTSGRHEQYF.